These T cell receptor beta chains were read from a single sample in a study of T-cell reconstitution after alpha-beta-depleted transplantation in children. TCRdb re-called the PCR reads with MiXCR, one entry per CDR3 protein. The sample has roughly 610,000 distinct CDR3 sequences, roughly 10% seen once. Material: PBMCs from the stem cell graft donor, obtained from the stem cell graft. The receptors derive from a human donor who donated a stem cell graft to a child with acute myeloid leukemia. Both conserved end residues are part of each CDR3. D genes are given only for firm matches. Only part of the rows carry a size: once, few, many, or a class if the clone is expanded.

V gene: TRBV30
clone size: .
D gene: .
J gene: TRBJ2-7
CDR3 DNA: TGTGCCTTAGATGGGGGACCTAGCTCCTACGAGCAGTACTTC
CDR3 protein: CALDGGPSSYEQYF

V gene: TRBV29-1
clone size: many
D gene: .
J gene: TRBJ2-2
CDR3 DNA: TGCAGCGTTGATGGGGGGAACACCGGGGAGCTGTTTTTT
CDR3 protein: CSVDGGNTGELFF

V gene: TRBV3-1
clone size: .
D gene: TRBD2
J gene: TRBJ2-1
CDR3 DNA: TGTGCCAGCAGCTCCTGGACTAGCGGGGGTTACAATGAGCAGTTCTTC
CDR3 protein: CASSSWTSGGYNEQFF

V gene: TRBV7-9
clone size: .
D gene: .
J gene: TRBJ2-5
CDR3 DNA: TGTGCCAGCAGCTTATTCGGGGCGGGACTGCAACGAGAGACCCAGTACTTC
CDR3 protein: CASSLFGAGLQRETQYF

V gene: TRBV28
clone size: many
D gene: TRBD1
J gene: TRBJ1-6
CDR3 DNA: TGTGCCAGCAGTTTAGGGACAGCGCTGTCGCCCCTCCACTTT
CDR3 protein: CASSLGTALSPLHF

V gene: TRBV5-6
clone size: .
D gene: .
J gene: TRBJ2-1
CDR3 DNA: TGTGCCAGCAGCTTGGCCTGGAAGCGGTCCTACAATGAGCAGTTCTTC
CDR3 protein: CASSLAWKRSYNEQFF

V gene: TRBV3-1
clone size: few
D gene: TRBD2
J gene: TRBJ2-1
CDR3 DNA: TGTGCCAGCAGCCAGGGACGGACTAGTTACAATGAGCAGTTCTTC
CDR3 protein: CASSQGRTSYNEQFF

V gene: TRBV3-1
clone size: many
D gene: TRBD2
J gene: TRBJ2-5
CDR3 DNA: TGTGCCAGCAGTCGAAGGACTAGCGGGAGCCAAGAGACCCAGTACTTC
CDR3 protein: CASSRRTSGSQETQYF

V gene: TRBV20-1
clone size: .
D gene: TRBD1
J gene: TRBJ1-4
CDR3 DNA: TGCAGTGCTAGACCCTACAGGGGGCGGGATAATGAAAAACTGTTTTTT
CDR3 protein: CSARPYRGRDNEKLFF

V gene: TRBV20-1
clone size: .
D gene: TRBD1
J gene: TRBJ2-7
CDR3 DNA: TGCAGTGCCCGGGGGACAGGAGTCTCCTACGAGCAGTACTTC
CDR3 protein: CSARGTGVSYEQYF

V gene: TRBV5-5
clone size: .
D gene: .
J gene: TRBJ2-3
CDR3 DNA: TGTGCCAGCAACCCGGGACGCCGAGAAGATACGCAGTATTTT
CDR3 protein: CASNPGRREDTQYF

V gene: TRBV19
clone size: few
D gene: TRBD2
J gene: TRBJ2-7
CDR3 DNA: TGTGCCAGTAGTAGGATAGCGGGAGACCCCTACGAGCAGTACTTC
CDR3 protein: CASSRIAGDPYEQYF

V gene: TRBV6-2/TRBV6-3
clone size: few
D gene: TRBD1
J gene: TRBJ1-2
CDR3 DNA: TGTGCCAGCAGTTACTTAAGGACAGGGGCGAGCTATGGCTACACCTTC
CDR3 protein: CASSYLRTGASYGYTF

V gene: TRBV12-3/TRBV12-4
clone size: many
D gene: TRBD2
J gene: TRBJ2-1
CDR3 DNA: TGTGCCAGCAGAAGACCCCTAGCGGGAGGTAGCAATGAGCAGTTCTTC
CDR3 protein: CASRRPLAGGSNEQFF

V gene: TRBV5-5
clone size: few
D gene: .
J gene: TRBJ1-2
CDR3 DNA: TGTGCCAGCAGCTGGGGGGGAGGGGGCTACACCTTC
CDR3 protein: CASSWGGGGYTF

V gene: TRBV15
clone size: .
D gene: TRBD2
J gene: TRBJ2-7
CDR3 DNA: TGTGCCACCAGCTTGCAGGGACTAGCTGGCGAGCAGTACTTC
CDR3 protein: CATSLQGLAGEQYF

V gene: TRBV5-1
clone size: few
D gene: TRBD1
J gene: TRBJ1-6
CDR3 DNA: TGCGCCAGCAGCTCGCAGGGGGCAGGGAATTCACCCCTCCACTTT
CDR3 protein: CASSSQGAGNSPLHF

V gene: TRBV6-2/TRBV6-3
clone size: .
D gene: TRBD2
J gene: TRBJ2-5
CDR3 DNA: TGTGCCAGCGGTATAAAGGCAGGACTAGCGGAGACCCAGTACTTC
CDR3 protein: CASGIKAGLAETQYF

V gene: TRBV24-1
clone size: .
D gene: .
J gene: TRBJ2-5
CDR3 DNA: TGTGCCACCAGTGCATCCGAGACCCAGTACTTC
CDR3 protein: CATSASETQYF

V gene: TRBV6-1
clone size: few
D gene: .
J gene: TRBJ1-4
CDR3 DNA: TGTGCCAGCAGGGGAGACAGGCGAATATCTGAAAAACTGTTTTTT
CDR3 protein: CASRGDRRISEKLFF

V gene: TRBV11-2
clone size: many
D gene: TRBD2
J gene: TRBJ2-4
CDR3 DNA: TGTGCCAGCAGCTTAGAGTTACCCTTAGCGGGAGACTCAGCCAAAAACATTCAGTACTTC
CDR3 protein: CASSLELPLAGDSAKNIQYF